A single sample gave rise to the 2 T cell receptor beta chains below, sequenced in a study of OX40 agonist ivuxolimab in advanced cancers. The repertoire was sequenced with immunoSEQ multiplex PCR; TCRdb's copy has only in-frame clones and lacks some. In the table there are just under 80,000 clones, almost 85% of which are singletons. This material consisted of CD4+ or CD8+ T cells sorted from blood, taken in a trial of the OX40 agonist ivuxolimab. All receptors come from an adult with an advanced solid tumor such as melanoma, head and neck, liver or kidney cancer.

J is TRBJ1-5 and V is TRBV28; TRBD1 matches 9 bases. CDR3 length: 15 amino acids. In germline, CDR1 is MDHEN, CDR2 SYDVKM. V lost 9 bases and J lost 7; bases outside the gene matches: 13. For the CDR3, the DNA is TGTGCCAGTACAACCGGGACAGGGAAAGGACAGCCCCAGCATTTT. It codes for CASTTGTGKGQPQHF.

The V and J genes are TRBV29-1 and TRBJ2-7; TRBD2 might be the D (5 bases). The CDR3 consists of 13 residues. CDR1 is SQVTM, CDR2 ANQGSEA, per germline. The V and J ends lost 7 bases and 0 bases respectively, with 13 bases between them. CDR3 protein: CSARRGSSYEQYF. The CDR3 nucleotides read TGCAGCGCCCGCCGAGGGTCCTCCTACGAGCAGTACTTC.